These T cell receptor beta chains were read from a single sample in a study of blood T cell repertoires in COVID-19. The data were produced by immunoSEQ multiplex PCR, yet TCRdb's version contains in-frame clones alone and is incomplete. The sample holds about 220,000 clones, 84% seen once. Material: peripheral blood. The receptors were gathered from a young woman who had recovered from COVID-19. CDR3s include the opening cysteine and the closing phenylalanine or tryptophan. Each record gives: CDR3 DNA, CDR3 protein, J gene, D gene, V gene, clone size. D genes are given only for firm matches. The size entry is marked missing in some rows and otherwise reads once, few, many or a size class.

CDR3nt: TGCGCCAGCAGCGTAGGGACTAGCGGACGTTCCTACGAGCAGTACTTC
CDR3aa: CASSVGTSGRSYEQYF
j_gene: TRBJ2-7
d_gene: TRBD2
v_gene: TRBV5-1
abundance: NA

CDR3nt: TGTGCCAGCAGCATTTCCGGGACAGGGGGATATAGCAATCAGCCCCAGCATTTT
CDR3aa: CASSISGTGGYSNQPQHF
j_gene: TRBJ1-5
d_gene: NA
v_gene: TRBV21-1
abundance: NA

CDR3nt: TGTGCCAGCTCCTTAATCGGACAGGGGGCGTCTCCTGGTACGCAGTATTTT
CDR3aa: CASSLIGQGASPGTQYF
j_gene: TRBJ2-3
d_gene: TRBD1
v_gene: TRBV18
abundance: NA

CDR3nt: TGTGCCAGCAGCGGGGCAGGGAAAAAGACCCAGTACTTC
CDR3aa: CASSGAGKKTQYF
j_gene: TRBJ2-5
d_gene: NA
v_gene: TRBV14
abundance: NA

CDR3nt: TGCGCCAGCAGCTGGCGGTTCGAACAAGAGACCCAGTACTTC
CDR3aa: CASSWRFEQETQYF
j_gene: TRBJ2-5
d_gene: NA
v_gene: TRBV5-1
abundance: NA

CDR3nt: TGTGCCAGCGGGGGACAGGGGGGACTAGCGGGAGTCAGGTCAGATACGCAGTATTTT
CDR3aa: CASGGQGGLAGVRSDTQYF
j_gene: TRBJ2-3
d_gene: TRBD2
v_gene: TRBV27
abundance: NA

CDR3nt: TGTGCCAGCAGCTTAACGGGACAGTCCTACGAGCAGTACTTC
CDR3aa: CASSLTGQSYEQYF
j_gene: TRBJ2-7
d_gene: TRBD1
v_gene: TRBV5-4
abundance: few

CDR3nt: TGTGCCAGCAGTTACGGTATCGGGGACTACGAGCAGTACTTC
CDR3aa: CASSYGIGDYEQYF
j_gene: TRBJ2-7
d_gene: NA
v_gene: TRBV6-5
abundance: NA

CDR3nt: TGTGCCAGCAGTCCTTGGACTAGCGGCGTTGAGCAGTACTTC
CDR3aa: CASSPWTSGVEQYF
j_gene: TRBJ2-7
d_gene: TRBD2
v_gene: TRBV27
abundance: NA

CDR3nt: TGTGCCAGCAGCCCAGGACACCGCACTGAAGCTTTCTTT
CDR3aa: CASSPGHRTEAFF
j_gene: TRBJ1-1
d_gene: NA
v_gene: TRBV11-3
abundance: NA

CDR3nt: TGCAGCGTTGAAGAGACGAGTTACGGTTTCGGGGAGACCCAGTACTTC
CDR3aa: CSVEETSYGFGETQYF
j_gene: TRBJ2-5
d_gene: NA
v_gene: TRBV29-1
abundance: NA

CDR3nt: TGTGCCAGCAGCTTAGCGGTGGCTGAAATGGAGCAGTACTTC
CDR3aa: CASSLAVAEMEQYF
j_gene: TRBJ2-7
d_gene: NA
v_gene: TRBV7-9
abundance: NA

CDR3nt: TGTGCCACCAGCGTCGGGTTCGGTGAGACCCAGTACTTC
CDR3aa: CATSVGFGETQYF
j_gene: TRBJ2-5
d_gene: NA
v_gene: TRBV27
abundance: NA

CDR3nt: TGTGCCAGCTCACCAAGTTCGGACACGCAAGGTGAGCAGTTCTTC
CDR3aa: CASSPSSDTQGEQFF
j_gene: TRBJ2-1
d_gene: NA
v_gene: TRBV18
abundance: NA

CDR3nt: TGTGCCAGTAGTATAGGGGGGACACCTCCCTACGAGCAGTACTTC
CDR3aa: CASSIGGTPPYEQYF
j_gene: TRBJ2-7
d_gene: NA
v_gene: TRBV19
abundance: NA

CDR3nt: TGTGCCAGCAGGGGCATGAATGAGCAGTTCTTC
CDR3aa: CASRGMNEQFF
j_gene: TRBJ2-1
d_gene: NA
v_gene: TRBV9
abundance: NA

CDR3nt: TGTGCCAGCAGGGTAGAAAGTCAGCCCCAGCATTTT
CDR3aa: CASRVESQPQHF
j_gene: TRBJ1-5
d_gene: NA
v_gene: TRBV28
abundance: NA

CDR3nt: TGTGCCAGCAGTGAAATGGCTAGCGCCTTGGATGAGCAGTACTTC
CDR3aa: CASSEMASALDEQYF
j_gene: TRBJ2-7
d_gene: NA
v_gene: TRBV6-1
abundance: NA

CDR3nt: TGTGCCAGCAGTGAACACGGTCGGGAGCCCCAGCATTTT
CDR3aa: CASSEHGREPQHF
j_gene: TRBJ1-5
d_gene: NA
v_gene: TRBV6-4
abundance: NA

CDR3nt: TGTGCCAGCAGCTTAGAAGAGCTTATCAGGGGGGAGACCCAGTACTTC
CDR3aa: CASSLEELIRGETQYF
j_gene: TRBJ2-5
d_gene: TRBD1
v_gene: TRBV11-2
abundance: once

CDR3nt: TGTGCCAGCAGCTTGGGAGTAAGCTCCTACAATGAGCAGTTCTTC
CDR3aa: CASSLGVSSYNEQFF
j_gene: TRBJ2-1
d_gene: NA
v_gene: TRBV5-6
abundance: NA

CDR3nt: TGTGCCAGCGCACAGGGCTCCTACGAGCAGTACTTC
CDR3aa: CASAQGSYEQYF
j_gene: TRBJ2-7
d_gene: NA
v_gene: TRBV28
abundance: NA

CDR3nt: TGTGCCAGCAGTCCCTTCGGGGAGGAGACCCAGTACTTC
CDR3aa: CASSPFGEETQYF
j_gene: TRBJ2-5
d_gene: NA
v_gene: TRBV27
abundance: NA

CDR3nt: TGCGCCAGCAGTCGGGGAGGGCGCAATGAGCAGTTCTTC
CDR3aa: CASSRGGRNEQFF
j_gene: TRBJ2-1
d_gene: TRBD2
v_gene: TRBV10-2
abundance: NA

CDR3nt: TGTGCCAGCAGCTTATCCCCTAGTGGAAACACCATATATTTT
CDR3aa: CASSLSPSGNTIYF
j_gene: TRBJ1-3
d_gene: NA
v_gene: TRBV7-9
abundance: few

CDR3nt: TGTGCCAGTAGTACAGCGGGGGACGAGCAGTACTTC
CDR3aa: CASSTAGDEQYF
j_gene: TRBJ2-7
d_gene: TRBD2
v_gene: TRBV19
abundance: NA

CDR3nt: TGCGCCAGTTTAGCGGGCTCCTACAATGAGCAGTTCTTC
CDR3aa: CASLAGSYNEQFF
j_gene: TRBJ2-1
d_gene: TRBD2
v_gene: TRBV10-2
abundance: NA

CDR3nt: TGCAGCGTTACCGGGAGGCAGGGGGAGCAGTACTTC
CDR3aa: CSVTGRQGEQYF
j_gene: TRBJ2-7
d_gene: NA
v_gene: TRBV29-1
abundance: NA

CDR3nt: TGCGCCAGCAGCCCAAAACAGGGGGCGGTGGGCCAGCCCCAGCATTTT
CDR3aa: CASSPKQGAVGQPQHF
j_gene: TRBJ1-5
d_gene: TRBD1
v_gene: TRBV4-1
abundance: NA

CDR3nt: TGTGCCAGCAGCCAAGAACTCGGAACAGGGTATGGCTACACCTTC
CDR3aa: CASSQELGTGYGYTF
j_gene: TRBJ1-2
d_gene: NA
v_gene: TRBV4-2
abundance: NA

CDR3nt: TGTGCCAGCTCACCCATACTAGCGGAGAACACCGGGGAGCTGTTTTTT
CDR3aa: CASSPILAENTGELFF
j_gene: TRBJ2-2
d_gene: TRBD2
v_gene: TRBV18
abundance: NA

CDR3nt: TGCGCCAGCAGCTCTTACAGGGGCTCTGGGGCCAACGTCCTGACTTTC
CDR3aa: CASSSYRGSGANVLTF
j_gene: TRBJ2-6
d_gene: TRBD1
v_gene: TRBV5-1
abundance: NA

CDR3nt: TGTGCCACCAACCACGGCCAGGGGGAGTACAATGAGCAGTTCTTC
CDR3aa: CATNHGQGEYNEQFF
j_gene: TRBJ2-1
d_gene: TRBD1
v_gene: TRBV15
abundance: NA

CDR3nt: TGTGCCAGCAGCCAAGGGGGACTAGCGGGAACGCGGGCAACCTATGAGCAGTTCTTC
CDR3aa: CASSQGGLAGTRATYEQFF
j_gene: TRBJ2-1
d_gene: TRBD2
v_gene: TRBV4-2
abundance: NA

CDR3nt: TGTGCCAGCAGCCCCCGGAGGGCCTCTGGAAACACCATATATTTT
CDR3aa: CASSPRRASGNTIYF
j_gene: TRBJ1-3
d_gene: NA
v_gene: TRBV11-2
abundance: NA

CDR3nt: TGCGCCAGCAGCCCTCGAGCGGGCCCCACAGATACGCAGTATTTT
CDR3aa: CASSPRAGPTDTQYF
j_gene: TRBJ2-3
d_gene: NA
v_gene: TRBV10-1
abundance: NA

CDR3nt: TGTGCCAGCAGCGAGACTAGTCCCTACAATGAGCAGTTCTTC
CDR3aa: CASSETSPYNEQFF
j_gene: TRBJ2-1
d_gene: NA
v_gene: TRBV11-1
abundance: NA

CDR3nt: TGTGCCAGCAGACCGGGACAGGGAGAGTATGGCTACACCTTC
CDR3aa: CASRPGQGEYGYTF
j_gene: TRBJ1-2
d_gene: TRBD1
v_gene: TRBV5-4
abundance: NA

CDR3nt: TGTGCCAGCAGTGAAGCACAGCAGGATGAGAACTTC
CDR3aa: CASSEAQQDENF
j_gene: TRBJ2-7
d_gene: NA
v_gene: TRBV6-1
abundance: NA

CDR3nt: TGCGCCAGCAGCTTGGCATTAGAGACAGGGGGCTACGAGCAGTACTTC
CDR3aa: CASSLALETGGYEQYF
j_gene: TRBJ2-7
d_gene: TRBD1
v_gene: TRBV5-1
abundance: NA